These 29 T cell receptor beta chains originate from one sample sequenced in a study of cytomegalovirus exposure and HLA in healthy donors. TCRdb keeps only in-frame clones here, not all; method: immunoSEQ multiplex PCR. Of about 60,000 clones listed, 95% were seen once; the top ten hold 6.5% to 9%. What was sequenced was PBMCs. Every receptor here comes from a woman under 30 in good health and CMV-seropositive.

The V gene is TRBV7-6, the J gene TRBJ2-7; D might be TRBD2 (6 bases). Germline lookup yields CDR1 SGHVS and CDR2 FNYEAQ. The CDR3 sequence is 15 residues long. The V gene lost 1 base and the J gene lost 3 bases, with 13 bases spanning the gap. CDR3 bases: TGTGCCAGCAGCTTAGAATCCGGGGGTCTCTACGAGCAGTACTTC. It translates to CASSLESGGLYEQYF.

This clone was observed a single time. This chain uses TRBV5-1 with TRBJ2-1, with TRBD2 matching 14 bases. CDR1 and CDR2 (germline): SGHRS, YFSETQ. The CDR3 runs 16 residues. Germline trimming cut 4 bases from V and 5 bases from J; bases unmatched to any gene: 5. This chain's CDR3 is CASSEGTSGSHNEQFF. DNA for the CDR3: TGCGCCAGCAGCGAAGGGACTAGCGGGAGCCACAATGAGCAGTTCTTC.

The rearrangement uses TRBV28 and TRBJ2-7; D remains unclear. The CDR3 runs 13 residues. Looked up from germline, CDR1 is MDHEN and CDR2 is SYDVKM. Trimming shortened V by 5 bases and J by 5 bases, and 13 bases separated the two germline ends. The chain's CDR3 is CASSLGSSHEQYF. CDR3 DNA: TGTGCCAGCAGTCTAGGATCGTCCCACGAGCAGTACTTC.

The rearrangement joins TRBV19 to TRBJ1-5; the D gene is possibly TRBD1 (5 bases). V was shortened by 3 bases and J by 7 bases, with 13 bases between the two germline ends. The CDR3 consists of 14 residues. CDR1 is LNHDA, CDR2 SQIVND, per germline (reference sequence). The CDR3 DNA reads TGTGCCAGTAGTATCGCAGGCGGGGGACAGCCCCAGCATTTT. Its protein product is CASSIAGGGQPQHF.

This clone was counted once. The chain is built from TRBV9 and TRBJ2-1; weak D call: TRBD2 (5 bases). V lost 3 bases and J lost 9, with 13 bases in between. CDR3 length: 13 amino acids. Germline lookup yields CDR1 SGDLS and CDR2 YYNGEE. The CDR3 DNA reads TGTGCCAGCAGCGAAAGTAGGGCGGGTGAGCAGTTCTTC. Translated: CASSESRAGEQFF.

The gene calls are TRBV7-7 and TRBJ1-5; D remains ambiguous. CDR3 length: 13 amino acids. Germline CDR1 SSHAT, CDR2 FNYEAQ (reference sequence). V gave up 7 bases and J gave up 6 bases, with 13 bases separating them. The CDR3 region has the DNA TGTGCCAGCACCTGGAGAGGATTTCAGCCCCAGCATTTT. Protein product: CASTWRGFQPQHF.

The chain has TRBV9 and TRBJ2-1; 12 bases line up with TRBD2. CDR3 size: 16 residues. The trim removed 0 bases at V and 3 bases at J, leaving 1 base unmatched. The germline CDR1 and CDR2 sequences are SGDLS and YYNGEE. CDR3 region: CASSVGLAGVYNEQFF. CDR3 coding DNA: TGTGCCAGCAGCGTAGGACTAGCGGGAGTCTACAATGAGCAGTTCTTC.

The V gene is TRBV28, the J gene TRBJ2-2; 11 positions match TRBD1. This CDR3 comprises 15 residues. V lost 6 bases and J lost 5; bases outside the gene matches: 5. Germline V lookup: CDR1 MDHEN, CDR2 SYDVKM. The CDR3 DNA is TGTGCCAGCAGCTCCGGGACAGGGGGTACCGGGGAGCTGTTTTTT. Protein sequence: CASSSGTGGTGELFF.

This rearrangement joins TRBV19 to TRBJ2-5, with a tentative D call TRBD1 (6 bases). Trimming shortened V by 6 bases and J by 5 bases, and 13 bases separated the two germline ends. Germline-derived CDR1 and CDR2 are LNHDA and SQIVND (reference sequence). The CDR3 extends over 13 amino acids. In DNA, the CDR3 is TGTGCCAGTAGCCCGACAGGTTTGGAGACCCAGTACTTC. This gives the protein CASSPTGLETQYF.

The chain employs TRBV6-1 and TRBJ2-7; 12 nucleotides agree with TRBD2. Losses at the gene ends were 4 bases for V and 7 bases for J; bases not matched to a gene: 5. The CDR3 has 14 amino acids. CDR1 is MNHNS, CDR2 SASEGT, per germline. CDR3: CASSVGLAGLEQYF. DNA of the CDR3: TGTGCCAGCAGTGTCGGACTAGCGGGACTGGAGCAGTACTTC.

The chain links TRBV4-1 to TRBJ2-7; 10 nucleotides line up with TRBD1. The V segment lost 1 base and the J segment 1 base; nucleotides outside the gene matches: 10. The V gene's germline CDR1 is MGHRA and CDR2 YSYEKL. CDR3 length: 18 amino acids. CDR3 residues: CASSQVALAGQGSYEQYF. The CDR3 coding sequence is TGCGCCAGCAGCCAAGTGGCGCTGGCGGGACAGGGGTCCTACGAGCAGTACTTC.

The J gene is TRBJ1-5, the V gene TRBV19; TRBD1 matches at 8 bases. Per the germline V gene, CDR1 is LNHDA and CDR2 is SQIVND (reference sequence). After removal of 5 bases from V and 4 bases from J, the junction contained 4 bases not matched to a gene. This CDR3 has 14 amino acids. The CDR3 bases are TGTGCCAGTAGTCCACAGGGGGAAAATCAGCCCCAGCATTTT. Translating it yields CASSPQGENQPQHF.

J is TRBJ2-1 and V is TRBV6-5; 7 bases line up with TRBD2. Germline V CDR1 and CDR2: MNHEY, SVGAGI. The CDR3 runs 15 residues. V lost 2 bases and J lost 4; bases outside the gene matches: 5. DNA of the CDR3: TGTGCCAGCAGTTACAGGGCTAGCGGATACAATGAGCAGTTCTTC. Translated: CASSYRASGYNEQFF.

This clone was picked up a small number of times. This chain connects TRBV6-1 to TRBJ2-7; a weak D match, TRBD2 (5 bases). There are 12 residues in the CDR3. CDR1 and CDR2 (germline): MNHNS, SASEGT. V lost 3 bases and J 4 bases, leaving 7 bases between the germline ends. CDR3 amino acids: CASSDPGYEQYF. The DNA of the CDR3 is TGTGCCAGCAGTGATCCGGGATACGAGCAGTACTTC.

This chain connects TRBV27 to TRBJ2-7; the D gene is possibly TRBD2 (5 bases). CDR1 is MNHEY, CDR2 SMNVEV, per germline (reference sequence). V gave up 3 bases and J gave up 4 bases, with 13 bases separating them. This CDR3 contains 14 residues. CDR3 nucleotide sequence: TGTGCCAGCAGTTTCGGGGAAGGTCCATACGAGCAGTACTTC. Its translation: CASSFGEGPYEQYF.

V and J are TRBV5-1 and TRBJ2-3; 8 bases align to TRBD1. The germline V gene encodes CDR1 SGHRS and CDR2 YFSETQ. This CDR3 has 15 amino acids. V shed 1 base and J 6 bases; nucleotides not matched to a gene: 7. This CDR3 is CASSLTQGETDTQYF. The CDR3 DNA is TGCGCCAGCAGCTTGACACAGGGGGAAACGGATACGCAGTATTTT.

This chain connects TRBV29-1 to TRBJ2-2, with D tentatively TRBD2 (6 bases). This CDR3 has 13 amino acids. The germline V and J ends were trimmed by 3 bases and 7 bases, with 12 bases remaining between them. Germline values: CDR1 SQVTM, CDR2 ANQGSEA. CDR3 coding DNA: TGCAGCGTTGAGATACTAGCTGGCGGGGAGCTGTTTTTT. It specifies CSVEILAGGELFF.

CDR3 coding DNA: TGTGCCAGCAGCCAAGATTTTCCTGCGTCCCATTCACCCCTCCACTTT. Residues: CASSQDFPASHSPLHF. This chain connects TRBV14 to TRBJ1-6; unclear D gene. This CDR3 has 16 residues. Trimming stripped 0 bases from V and 8 bases from J, with 14 bases between. The V gene's germline CDR1 is SGHDN and CDR2 FVKESK.

This clone was picked up a small number of times. The V call is TRBV27, the J call TRBJ1-2, with D hard to call. Germline CDR1 reads MNHEY; CDR2 reads SMNVEV (reference sequence). V was clipped by 6 bases and J by 7 bases, with 9 bases between them. The CDR3 is 11 amino acids. The CDR3 sequence: CASRTSGGYTF. CDR3 in DNA: TGTGCCAGCAGGACGTCGGGTGGCTACACCTTC.

The genes are TRBV2 and TRBJ2-3; no definite D call. V was trimmed by 3 bases and J by 0 bases, leaving 4 bases between them. The CDR3 contains 13 residues. CDR1 is SNHLY and CDR2 is FYNNEI in the germline V gene. Here the CDR3 DNA reads TGTGCCAGCAGTGATATGAGCACAGATACGCAGTATTTT. Protein sequence: CASSDMSTDTQYF.

This clone showed up just once. The V call is TRBV7-3, the J call TRBJ2-1; TRBD2 matches at 7 bases. Trimming at V came to 1 base and at J to 8 bases, leaving 5 bases not matched to a gene. This CDR3 spans 14 amino acids. Germline CDR1 is SGHTA and CDR2 is FQGTGA. For the CDR3, the DNA is TGTGCCAGCAGCTTAATGGCGGGAGTGGATGAGCAGTTCTTC. The encoded protein is CASSLMAGVDEQFF.

The rearrangement uses TRBV7-2 and TRBJ1-4, with D possibly being TRBD1 (6 bases). The CDR3 has 15 amino acids. Between the trimmed V and J ends, which lost 6 bases and 6 bases, there was a span of 17 bases. Germline lookup yields CDR1 SGHTA and CDR2 FQGNSA. The chain's CDR3 is CASRPRGAGDEKLFF. Here the CDR3 DNA reads TGTGCCAGCAGACCTAGGGGAGCAGGGGATGAAAAACTGTTTTTT.

The chain couples TRBV4-3 to TRBJ1-5, with unresolved D. Trimming left V 0 bases short and J 5 bases short, with 8 bases between. Germline CDR1 is LGHNA and CDR2 is YSLEER. The CDR3 totals 14 residues. The CDR3 loop reads CASSQDRSYQPQHF. The CDR3 DNA reads as TGCGCCAGCAGCCAAGACAGGTCGTATCAGCCCCAGCATTTT.

The chain links TRBV19 to TRBJ1-1; the match to TRBD1 covers 7 bases. V trimming: 6 bases; J trimming: 1 base; junction bases outside the gene matches: 11. The CDR3 is 16 amino acids. From germline, CDR1 is LNHDA and CDR2 SQIVND (reference sequence). Here the CDR3 reads CASSATDRLRNTEAFF. The CDR3 nucleotides are TGTGCCAGTAGCGCGACGGACAGGCTAAGGAACACTGAAGCTTTCTTT.

This sequence joins TRBV13 and TRBJ2-7; TRBD1 aligns across 11 bases. V shed 5 bases, J shed 1 base, and the junction held 4 bases outside the gene matches. CDR3 length equals 15 residues. The germline V gene encodes CDR1 PRHDT and CDR2 FYEKMQ (reference sequence). CDR3 bases: TGTGCCAGCAGCATCCGGGACAGGGGGTCCTACGAGCAGTACTTC. This encodes CASSIRDRGSYEQYF.

The chain employs TRBV9 and TRBJ1-1, with D unclear. Deletions cut 0 bases from V and 4 bases from J, with 16 bases between. Germline CDR1 SGDLS, CDR2 YYNGEE. This CDR3 comprises 16 residues. The CDR3 DNA reads as TGTGCCAGCAGCGTAGATTGGGGAGGTCGAAGCACTGAAGCTTTCTTT. This codes for CASSVDWGGRSTEAFF.

This rearrangement joins TRBV9 to TRBJ1-5, with D unresolved. Germline loops: CDR1 SGDLS, CDR2 YYNGEE. CDR3 length: 15 amino acids. V dropped 0 bases and J dropped 1 base, with 8 bases sitting between them. DNA of the CDR3: TGTGCCAGCAGCGTAGATGGACTAAGCAATCAGCCCCAGCATTTT. Its translation: CASSVDGLSNQPQHF.

CDR3 DNA sequence: TGTGCCAGCTCTCGCGTATCCTACGAGCAGTACTTC. It encodes CASSRVSYEQYF. V usage is TRBV18 and J usage is TRBJ2-7; D not certain. The CDR3 loop spans 12 amino acids. Germline CDR1 KGHSH, CDR2 LQKENI. The germline V and J ends were trimmed by 6 bases and 1 base, with 7 bases remaining between them.

The chain joins TRBV30 to TRBJ2-3; unclear D gene. Per the germline V gene, CDR1 is GTSNPN and CDR2 is SVGIG (reference sequence). V was trimmed by 7 bases and J by 2 bases, leaving 7 bases between them. This CDR3 contains 11 residues. The CDR3 coding sequence is TGTGCCTCAGATAACACAGATACGCAGTATTTT. Translating gives CASDNTDTQYF. Complete variable domain (other parts from reference TRBV30 and TRBJ2-3): SQTIHQWPATLVQPVGSPLSLECTVEGTSNPNLYWYRQAAGRGLQLLFYSVGIGQISSEVPQNLSASRPQDRQFILSSKKLLLSDSGFYLCASDNTDTQYFGPGTRLTVL.